This T cell receptor beta chain was obtained from a study of blood T cells in healthy people across ages. Study findings and constraints: When one million T cells were used, diversity estimates were thought to be underestimates. Bulk PBMC profiling left naive and antigen-experienced comparisons inconclusive. As age increased, TCR beta diversity per million T cells fell in a roughly linear fashion.

V shed 6 bases and J shed 2 bases, with 10 bases lying between them. From germline, CDR1 is MNHEY and CDR2 SMNVEV (reference sequence). The CDR3 loop spans 13 amino acids. A note on this clonotype: Antigen unknown.

A second roughly 7 to 11 cycle PCR used barcoded and J-beta primers. TCRdb processed the 5' RACE reads anew with MiXCR; each CDR3 protein has one entry. The sample lists roughly 1,500,000 distinct CDR3 sequences; around 35% were seen once. Sequences were obtained from blood. This sequence was found in a woman aged 30 to 39 in good health. This chain uses TRBV27 with TRBJ1-2, with D tentatively TRBD1 (5 bases). DNA for the CDR3: TGTGCCAGCAGGGACGGGGGAAACTATGGCTACACCTTC. Amino acids: CASRDGGNYGYTF.